These T cell receptor beta chains were read from a single sample in a study of early T cells in non-severe SARS-CoV-2 infection. TCRdb used MiXCR to reprocess the 5' RACE reads, holding one entry per CDR3 protein. The sample lists about 48,000 distinct CDR3 sequences; roughly 13% were seen once. Sequenced sample: whole blood. These receptors were taken from an adult who was a healthcare worker with PCR-confirmed SARS-CoV-2 infection or an uninfected control (not recorded which). Each CDR3 is given with its conserved first and last residue. Each record gives: CDR3 length, J gene, V gene, D gene, clone size, CDR3 protein, CDR3 DNA. D genes are given only for firm matches. A row's size may be missing; if present it is once, few, many or a size class.

17 | TRBJ2-2 | TRBV5-6 | NA | many | CASRPSLGAGHTGELFF | TGTGCCAGCAGGCCCTCCCTTGGGGCGGGGCACACCGGGGAGCTGTTTTTT
16 | TRBJ2-6 | TRBV5-6 | NA | NA | CASSYGFRSGANVLTF | TGTGCCAGCAGCTACGGCTTCCGGTCTGGGGCCAACGTCCTGACTTTC
14 | TRBJ2-1 | TRBV9 | NA | many | CASSVGYSYNEQFF | TGTGCCAGCAGCGTAGGATACTCCTACAATGAGCAGTTCTTC
15 | TRBJ2-2 | TRBV28 | TRBD2 | NA | CASSPSGSGTGELFF | TGTGCCAGCAGTCCAAGCGGGAGTGGCACCGGGGAGCTGTTTTTT
12 | TRBJ2-7 | TRBV29-1 | NA | many | CSVARVPYEQYF | TGCAGCGTTGCCAGGGTACCCTACGAGCAGTACTTC
14 | TRBJ2-3 | TRBV7-9 | TRBD1 | many | CASRGDRGGDTQYF | TGTGCCAGCAGAGGAGACAGGGGTGGTGATACGCAGTATTTT
15 | TRBJ2-7 | TRBV7-9 | NA | many | CASSLARSTPGEQYF | TGTGCCAGCAGCTTAGCGCGAAGCACGCCGGGCGAGCAGTACTTC
14 | TRBJ2-3 | TRBV4-1 | NA | few | CASRRLLGTDTQYF | TGCGCCAGCAGACGCCTTCTCGGGACAGATACGCAGTATTTT
12 | TRBJ1-2 | TRBV2 | NA | few | CASSAGEIGYTF | TGTGCCAGCAGTGCGGGAGAGATCGGCTACACCTTC
13 | TRBJ1-4 | TRBV10-3 | NA | few | CATARENNEKLFF | TGTGCCACCGCTCGGGAGAATAATGAAAAACTGTTTTTT
12 | TRBJ2-5 | TRBV29-1 | NA | many | CSVEVAQETQYF | TGCAGCGTTGAGGTGGCCCAAGAGACCCAGTACTTC
14 | TRBJ2-7 | TRBV7-3 | NA | few | CASSLTSGSYEQYF | TGTGCCAGCAGCTTAACTAGCGGATCCTACGAGCAGTACTTC
13 | TRBJ1-2 | TRBV7-9 | NA | NA | CASSEAAFYGYTF | TGTGCCAGCAGCGAAGCAGCCTTCTATGGCTACACCTTC
16 | TRBJ2-1 | TRBV20-1 | TRBD2 | many | CSARETSGIFPGEQFF | TGCAGTGCTAGAGAAACTAGCGGGATCTTTCCGGGGGAGCAGTTCTTC
14 | TRBJ1-5 | TRBV28 | TRBD1 | many | CASREQGVVQPQHF | TGTGCCAGCAGGGAACAGGGGGTTGTTCAGCCCCAGCATTTT
14 | TRBJ2-2 | TRBV21-1 | NA | once | CASSKGRRAGELFF | TGTGCCAGCAGCAAAGGCAGGCGGGCCGGGGAGCTGTTTTTT
13 | TRBJ2-7 | TRBV29-1 | TRBD2 | few | CSVDAGGYLEQYF | TGCAGCGTTGACGCGGGAGGATATCTCGAGCAGTACTTC
16 | TRBJ1-6 | TRBV20-1 | NA | many | CSATHPGRPYNSPLHF | TGCAGTGCTACCCACCCAGGGCGGCCTTATAATTCACCCCTCCACTTT
16 | TRBJ2-7 | TRBV6-1 | NA | many | CASKRSGIQPSYEQYF | TGTGCCAGCAAGAGGTCTGGGATACAACCCTCCTACGAGCAGTACTTC
15 | TRBJ2-3 | TRBV20-1 | TRBD2 | few | CSARDPSGSTDTQYF | TGCAGTGCTAGAGATCCTAGCGGGAGCACAGATACGCAGTATTTT
17 | TRBJ2-2 | TRBV6-5 | TRBD1 | few | CASSYDSTRQGDGELFF | TGTGCCAGCAGTTACGATTCTACGAGACAGGGGGACGGGGAGCTGTTTTTT
15 | TRBJ2-3 | TRBV7-9 | TRBD2 | NA | CASSLEGTRTDTQYF | TGTGCCAGCAGCTTAGAGGGGACTAGAACAGATACGCAGTATTTT
13 | TRBJ2-2 | TRBV11-1 | NA | few | CASSPRRSGELFF | TGTGCCAGCAGCCCCCGTAGGTCCGGGGAGCTGTTTTTT
14 | TRBJ1-1 | TRBV2 | NA | NA | CASSVRGVRTEAFF | TGTGCCAGCAGTGTGAGGGGAGTGCGCACTGAAGCTTTCTTT
14 | TRBJ2-1 | TRBV29-1 | TRBD1 | NA | CSVYPGQVYNEQFF | TGCAGCGTTTATCCGGGACAGGTTTACAATGAGCAGTTCTTC
15 | TRBJ1-5 | TRBV2 | NA | many | CASTPGGAAHQPQHF | TGTGCCAGCACCCCAGGAGGGGCCGCTCATCAGCCCCAGCATTTT
14 | TRBJ2-3 | TRBV11-1 | NA | few | CASSPRTITDTQYF | TGTGCCAGCAGCCCTCGGACTATCACAGATACGCAGTATTTT
13 | TRBJ1-1 | TRBV6-5 | NA | many | CASSYEVNTEAFF | TGTGCCAGCAGTTACGAAGTAAACACTGAAGCTTTCTTT
13 | TRBJ1-1 | TRBV29-1 | NA | NA | CSVAGTSFAEAFF | TGCAGCGTTGCCGGGACAAGTTTTGCCGAAGCTTTCTTT
13 | TRBJ2-7 | TRBV29-1 | NA | NA | CSVGQGKTYEQYF | TGCAGCGTTGGCCAGGGGAAGACCTACGAGCAGTACTTC
13 | TRBJ2-5 | TRBV11-2 | NA | many | CASSLRRAGTQYF | TGTGCCAGCAGCTTACGCAGGGCCGGGACCCAGTACTTC
15 | TRBJ2-5 | TRBV5-1 | NA | NA | CASSLEGGAQETQYF | TGCGCCAGCAGCTTGGAAGGCGGGGCCCAAGAGACCCAGTACTTC
15 | TRBJ2-3 | TRBV6-2/TRBV6-3 | NA | many | CASTPPGRGTDTQYF | TGTGCCAGCACACCTCCTGGACGCGGGACAGATACGCAGTATTTT
14 | TRBJ1-2 | TRBV28 | NA | few | CASSSRTVPSGYTF | TGTGCCAGCAGTTCACGGACAGTCCCCTCTGGCTACACCTTC
14 | TRBJ2-1 | TRBV5-4 | TRBD2 | NA | CASKFSGIYNEQSF | TGTGCCAGCAAATTTAGCGGGATCTACAATGAGCAGTCCTTC
12 | TRBJ1-1 | TRBV20-1 | TRBD1 | NA | CSAMDRVTEAFF | TGCAGTGCCATGGACAGGGTCACTGAAGCTTTCTTT
18 | TRBJ2-1 | TRBV11-2 | TRBD1 | many | CASSTTGTGANRYNEQFF | TGTGCCAGCAGCACTACTGGGACAGGGGCTAATCGTTACAATGAGCAGTTCTTC
12 | TRBJ2-5 | TRBV27 | NA | NA | CASSSPGETQYF | TGTGCCAGCAGTTCCCCCGGGGAGACCCAGTACTTC
17 | TRBJ2-3 | TRBV20-1 | TRBD2 | NA | CSARDGWTSGTTDTQYF | TGCAGTGCTAGAGACGGCTGGACTAGCGGGACCACAGATACGCAGTATTTT
14 | TRBJ2-1 | TRBV5-1 | NA | NA | CASSLVGVRNEQFF | TGCGCCAGCAGCTTGGTGGGTGTAAGGAATGAGCAGTTCTTC
13 | TRBJ1-2 | TRBV5-1 | NA | many | CASSSMTVPGYTF | TGCGCCAGCAGCTCTATGACGGTGCCCGGCTACACCTTC
13 | TRBJ1-4 | TRBV29-1 | NA | NA | CSVLRDRNEKLFF | TGCAGCGTGCTCCGGGACCGTAATGAAAAACTGTTTTTT
14 | TRBJ1-4 | TRBV18 | TRBD1 | many | CASSPPGQLEKLFF | TGTGCCAGCTCACCCCCGGGACAGCTAGAAAAACTGTTTTTT
15 | TRBJ2-3 | TRBV20-1 | TRBD2 | many | CSASGLAGGTDTQYF | TGCAGTGCTAGCGGGCTAGCGGGAGGGACAGATACGCAGTATTTT
16 | TRBJ1-1 | TRBV4-1 | NA | NA | CASSLAARTLNTEAFF | TGCGCCAGCAGCCTAGCCGCGCGGACCTTGAACACTGAAGCTTTCTTT
15 | TRBJ2-2 | TRBV10-2 | NA | few | CASSDAEMNTGELFF | TGCGCCAGCAGTGACGCTGAAATGAACACCGGGGAGCTGTTTTTT
13 | TRBJ2-5 | TRBV7-2 | NA | NA | CASSFSRQETQYF | TGTGCCAGCAGCTTTTCTAGACAAGAGACCCAGTACTTC
13 | TRBJ2-1 | TRBV4-1 | NA | many | CASSQVPDNEQFF | TGCGCCAGCAGCCAAGTACCAGACAATGAGCAGTTCTTC
13 | TRBJ2-1 | TRBV20-1 | TRBD1 | NA | CSAAGQGASEQFF | TGCAGTGCCGCGGGACAGGGGGCGTCTGAGCAGTTCTTC
15 | TRBJ2-7 | TRBV20-1 | TRBD2 | many | CSATPGGTTIYEQYF | TGCAGTGCTACGCCGGGGGGGACAACCATCTACGAGCAGTACTTC
16 | TRBJ1-4 | TRBV5-8 | NA | NA | CASSRWTAQGGEKLFF | TGTGCCAGCAGCCGGTGGACCGCCCAAGGGGGTGAAAAACTGTTTTTT
13 | TRBJ2-2 | TRBV3-1 | NA | NA | CASIGTYTGELFF | TGTGCCAGCATAGGGACCTACACCGGGGAGCTGTTTTTT
16 | TRBJ1-6 | TRBV6-2/TRBV6-3 | NA | many | CASKSAGSSYNSPLHF | TGTGCCAGCAAATCCGCGGGGAGCTCCTATAATTCACCCCTCCACTTT
13 | TRBJ1-4 | TRBV12-3/TRBV12-4 | NA | many | CASSFRPNEKLFF | TGTGCCAGCAGTTTCAGGCCTAATGAAAAACTGTTTTTT